This T cell receptor (beta chain) was sequenced in a study of response to subunit inactivated influenza vaccine. This clonotype turned up a few times. A single record per CDR3 protein comes from TCRdb applying MiXCR to the RT-PCR reads. The table records over 800,000 distinct CDR3 sequences, approximately 21% of them present only once. This TCR came from a man in his fifties who received an inactivated influenza vaccine. Sequenced material: PBMCs from blood, taken 5 days after vaccination.

For the CDR3, the DNA is TGTGCCAGCAGCTTAGATAAGGCATTAAACACTGAAGCTTTCTTT. Protein sequence: CASSLDKALNTEAFF. The J gene is TRBJ1-1, the V gene TRBV11-2; D is unresolved. Germline V gene lookup returns CDR1 SGHAT and CDR2 FQNNGV. Trimming pared 0 bases from V and 2 bases from J, leaving 10 bases between. The CDR3 is 15 amino acids.